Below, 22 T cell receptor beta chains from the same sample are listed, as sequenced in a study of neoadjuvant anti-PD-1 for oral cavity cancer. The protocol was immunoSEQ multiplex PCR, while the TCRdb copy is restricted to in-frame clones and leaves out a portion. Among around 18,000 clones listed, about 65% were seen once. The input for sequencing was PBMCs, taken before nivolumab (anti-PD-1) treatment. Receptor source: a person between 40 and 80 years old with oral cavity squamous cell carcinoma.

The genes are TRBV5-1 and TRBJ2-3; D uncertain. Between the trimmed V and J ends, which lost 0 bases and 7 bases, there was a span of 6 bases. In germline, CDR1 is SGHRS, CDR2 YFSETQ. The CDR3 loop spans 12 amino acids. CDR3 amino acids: CASSLVPNTQYF. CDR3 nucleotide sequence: TGCGCCAGCAGCTTGGTACCAAATACGCAGTATTTT. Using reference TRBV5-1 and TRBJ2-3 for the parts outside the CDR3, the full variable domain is KAGVTQTPRYLIKTRGQQVTLSCSPISGHRSVSWYQQTPGQGLQFLFEYFSETQRNKGNFPGRFSGRQFSNSRSEMNVSTLELGDSALYLCASSLVPNTQYFGPGTRLTVL.

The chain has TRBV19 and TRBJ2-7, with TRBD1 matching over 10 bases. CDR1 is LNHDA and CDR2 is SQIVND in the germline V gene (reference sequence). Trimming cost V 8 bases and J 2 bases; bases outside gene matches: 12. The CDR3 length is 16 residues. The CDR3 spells CASRTVTGQGTYEQYF. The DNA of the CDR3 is TGTGCCAGTCGGACAGTCACGGGACAGGGGACCTACGAGCAGTACTTC.

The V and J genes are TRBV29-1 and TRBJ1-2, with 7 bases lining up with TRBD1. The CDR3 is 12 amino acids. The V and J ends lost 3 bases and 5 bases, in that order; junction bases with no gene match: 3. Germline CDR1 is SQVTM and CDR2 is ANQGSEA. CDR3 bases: TGCAGCGTTGAGGACAGGAAGTATGGCTACACCTTC. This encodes CSVEDRKYGYTF.

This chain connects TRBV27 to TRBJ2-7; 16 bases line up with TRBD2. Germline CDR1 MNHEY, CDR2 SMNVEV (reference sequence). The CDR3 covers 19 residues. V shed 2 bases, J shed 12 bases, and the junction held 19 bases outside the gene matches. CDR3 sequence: CASSLQHPGTSGRAVSLYF. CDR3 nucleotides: TGTGCCAGCAGTTTACAGCATCCGGGGACTAGCGGGAGGGCCGTGAGCTTGTACTTC.

CDR3 nucleotides: TGTGCCATCAGTGACGGGGGGTCCCCTAGCACAGATACGCAGTATTTT. As protein: CAISDGGSPSTDTQYF. The chain has TRBV10-3 and TRBJ2-3; 7 bases agree with TRBD2. The CDR3 totals 16 residues. V gave up 3 bases and J gave up 0 bases; unmatched junction bases: 6. Germline V gene sequence: CDR1 ENHRY, CDR2 SYGVKD.

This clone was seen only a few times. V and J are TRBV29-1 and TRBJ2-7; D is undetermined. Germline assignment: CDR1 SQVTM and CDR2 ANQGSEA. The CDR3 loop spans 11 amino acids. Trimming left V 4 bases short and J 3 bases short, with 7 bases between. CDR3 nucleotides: TGCAGCGTTGCCCTTCTCTACGAGCAGTACTTC. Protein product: CSVALLYEQYF.

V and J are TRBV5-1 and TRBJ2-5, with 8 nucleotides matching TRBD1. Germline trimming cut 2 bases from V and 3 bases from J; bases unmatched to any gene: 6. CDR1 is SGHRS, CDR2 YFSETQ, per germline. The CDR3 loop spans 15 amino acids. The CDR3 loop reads CASSFGQGTKETQYF. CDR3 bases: TGCGCCAGCAGCTTCGGACAGGGAACGAAAGAGACCCAGTACTTC.

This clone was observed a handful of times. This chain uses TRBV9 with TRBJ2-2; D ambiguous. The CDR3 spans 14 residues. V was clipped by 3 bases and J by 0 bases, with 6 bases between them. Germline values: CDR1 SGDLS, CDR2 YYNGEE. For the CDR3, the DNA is TGTGCCAGCAGCGAGGGCTCGAACACCGGGGAGCTGTTTTTT. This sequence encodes CASSEGSNTGELFF.

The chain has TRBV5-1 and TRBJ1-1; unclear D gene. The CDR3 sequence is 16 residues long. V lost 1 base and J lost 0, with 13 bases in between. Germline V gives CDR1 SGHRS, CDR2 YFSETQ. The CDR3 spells CASSLSRVSLNTEAFF. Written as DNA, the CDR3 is TGCGCCAGCAGCTTGTCCCGGGTTTCTTTGAACACTGAAGCTTTCTTT.

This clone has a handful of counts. CDR3 sequence reads: CASSLQGWGYTF. The CDR3 DNA sequence: TGTGCCAGTAGCCTACAGGGATGGGGCTACACCTTC. The rearrangement joins TRBV19 to TRBJ1-2, with D possibly matching TRBD1 (6 bases). With 6 bases removed from V and 8 bases from J, the gap between germline ends came to 13 bases. Germline values: CDR1 LNHDA, CDR2 SQIVND (reference sequence). The CDR3 sequence is 12 residues long. The full variable domain, rest sourced from reference TRBV19 and TRBJ1-2, is DGGITQSPKYLFRKEGQNVTLSCEQNLNHDAMYWYRQDPGQGLRLIYYSQIVNDFQKGDIAEGYSVSREKKESFPLTVTSAQKNPTAFYLCASSLQGWGYTFGSGTRLTVV.

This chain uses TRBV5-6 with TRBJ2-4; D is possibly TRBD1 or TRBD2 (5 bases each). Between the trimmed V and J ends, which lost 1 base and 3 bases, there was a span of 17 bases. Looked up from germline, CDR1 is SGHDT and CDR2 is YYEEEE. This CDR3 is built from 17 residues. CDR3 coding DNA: TGTGCCAGCAGCTTGATTCCCGCAGTGGGGGTCAAAAACATTCAGTACTTC. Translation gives CASSLIPAVGVKNIQYF.

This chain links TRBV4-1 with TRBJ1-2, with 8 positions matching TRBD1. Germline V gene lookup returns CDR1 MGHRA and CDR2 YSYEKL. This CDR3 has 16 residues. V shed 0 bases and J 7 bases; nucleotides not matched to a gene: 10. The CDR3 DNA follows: TGCGCCAGCAGCCAAGATGGGAGGACAGGGTTTACTGGCTACACCTTC. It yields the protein CASSQDGRTGFTGYTF.

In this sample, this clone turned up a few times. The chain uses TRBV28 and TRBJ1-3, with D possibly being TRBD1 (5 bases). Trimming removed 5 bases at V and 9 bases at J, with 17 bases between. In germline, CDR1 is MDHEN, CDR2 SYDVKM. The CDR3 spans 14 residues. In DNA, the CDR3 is TGTGCCAGCAGTCTCTCGAGGGGAGTTGGCACCATATATTTT. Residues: CASSLSRGVGTIYF.

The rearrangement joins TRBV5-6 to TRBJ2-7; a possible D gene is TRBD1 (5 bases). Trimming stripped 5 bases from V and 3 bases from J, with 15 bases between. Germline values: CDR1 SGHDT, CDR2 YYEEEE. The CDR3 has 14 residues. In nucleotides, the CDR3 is TGTGCCAGCAGTTTGACAGTGGAAGGCTACGAGCAGTACTTC. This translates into CASSLTVEGYEQYF. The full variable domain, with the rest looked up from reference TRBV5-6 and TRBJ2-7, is DAGVTQSPTHLIKTRGQQVTLRCSPKSGHDTVSWYQQALGQGPQFIFQYYEEEERQRGNFPDRFSGHQFPNYSSELNVNALLLGDSALYLCASSLTVEGYEQYFGPGTRLTVT.

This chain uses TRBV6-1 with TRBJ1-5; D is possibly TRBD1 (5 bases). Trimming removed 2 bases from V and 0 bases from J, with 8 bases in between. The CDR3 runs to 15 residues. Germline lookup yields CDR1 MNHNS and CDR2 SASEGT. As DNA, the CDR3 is TGTGCCAGCAGTGAACGGGGGATTAGCAATCAGCCCCAGCATTTT. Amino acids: CASSERGISNQPQHF.

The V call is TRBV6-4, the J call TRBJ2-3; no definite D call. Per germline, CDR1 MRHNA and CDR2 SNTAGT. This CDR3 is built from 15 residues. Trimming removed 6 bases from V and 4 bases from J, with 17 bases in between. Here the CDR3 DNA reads TGTGCCAGCAGATATCTAGAAGATCGCCCAGATACGCAGTATTTT. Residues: CASRYLEDRPDTQYF.

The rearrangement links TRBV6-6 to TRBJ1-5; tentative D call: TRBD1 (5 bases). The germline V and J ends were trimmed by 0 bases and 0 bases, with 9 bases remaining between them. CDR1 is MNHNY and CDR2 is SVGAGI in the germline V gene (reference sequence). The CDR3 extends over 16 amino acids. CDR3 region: CASSYSTVDSNQPQHF. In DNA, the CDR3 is TGTGCCAGCAGTTACTCGACAGTCGATAGCAATCAGCCCCAGCATTTT.

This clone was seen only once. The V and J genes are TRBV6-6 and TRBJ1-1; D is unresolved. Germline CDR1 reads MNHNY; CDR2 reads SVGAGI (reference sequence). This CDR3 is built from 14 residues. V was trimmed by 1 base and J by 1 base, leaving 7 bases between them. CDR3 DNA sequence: TGTGCCAGCAGTTACTTGGGTCCGAACACTGAAGCTTTCTTT. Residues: CASSYLGPNTEAFF.

The CDR3 nucleotides read TGCGCCAGCAGCCCCGGACGACAGGGTAGCACTGAAGCTTTCTTT. Translating it yields CASSPGRQGSTEAFF. The chain recombines TRBV5-1 with TRBJ1-1; 7 bases line up with TRBD1. After removal of 4 bases from V and 4 bases from J, the junction contained 10 bases not matched to a gene. This CDR3 spans 15 amino acids. The V gene's germline CDR1 is SGHRS and CDR2 YFSETQ. Together with reference TRBV5-1 and TRBJ1-1, the CDR3 gives the full variable domain: KAGVTQTPRYLIKTRGQQVTLSCSPISGHRSVSWYQQTPGQGLQFLFEYFSETQRNKGNFPGRFSGRQFSNSRSEMNVSTLELGDSALYLCASSPGRQGSTEAFFGQGTRLTVV.

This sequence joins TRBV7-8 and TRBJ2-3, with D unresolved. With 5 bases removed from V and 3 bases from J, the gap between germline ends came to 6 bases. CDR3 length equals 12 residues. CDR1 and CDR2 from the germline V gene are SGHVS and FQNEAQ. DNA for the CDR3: TGTGCCAGCAGCCCTACAACAGATACGCAGTATTTT. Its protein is CASSPTTDTQYF.

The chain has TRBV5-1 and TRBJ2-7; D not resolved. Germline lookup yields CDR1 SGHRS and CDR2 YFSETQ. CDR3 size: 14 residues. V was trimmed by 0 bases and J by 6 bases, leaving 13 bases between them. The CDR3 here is CASSLEGPLTEQYF. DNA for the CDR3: TGCGCCAGCAGCTTGGAGGGCCCCCTGACCGAGCAGTACTTC.

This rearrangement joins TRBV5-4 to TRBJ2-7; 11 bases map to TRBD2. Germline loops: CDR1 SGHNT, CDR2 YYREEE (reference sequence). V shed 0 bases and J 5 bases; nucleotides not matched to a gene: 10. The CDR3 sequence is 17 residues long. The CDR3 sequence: CASSLEGWGSGRDEQYF. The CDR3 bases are TGTGCCAGCAGCTTGGAGGGTTGGGGTAGCGGGAGGGACGAGCAGTACTTC.